A selection of T cell receptor beta chains follows, all from one sample in a study of T cell repertoires in cytomegalovirus infection. TCRdb fed the reads into MiXCR, producing one record per CDR3 protein. The sample lists roughly 80,000 distinct CDR3 sequences; roughly a quarter were seen once. These receptors have no known antigen. The sequenced sample was CD8+ T cells from cultured PBMCs, obtained from culture after CMV antigen stimulation. The origin of the receptors is a human donor in good health (CMV status not recorded). Some clones in this sample may be carry-over from other donors' samples. Both conserved end residues are part of each CDR3. Each record gives: J gene, clone size, V gene, D gene, CDR3 protein, CDR3 DNA. D genes are given only for firm matches. Expanded clones are given a class, and other clones once, few, many or no size at all.

TRBJ2-3 many TRBV7-6 TRBD2 CASSPESGRALDTQYF TGTGCCAGCAGCCCAGAATCCGGGAGGGCCCTAGATACGCAGTATTTT
TRBJ2-3 many TRBV7-2 NA CASSSQGVTQYF TGTGCCAGCAGTTCACAGGGCGTTACGCAGTATTTT
TRBJ1-1 NA TRBV11-3 NA CASSLGLSLSAEAFF TGTGCCAGCAGCCTAGGTTTGTCCCTTTCGGCTGAAGCTTTCTTT
TRBJ1-1 NA TRBV28 NA CASSFDRKILGNTEAFF TGTGCCAGCAGTTTCGATCGTAAAATCCTGGGGAACACTGAAGCTTTCTTT
TRBJ2-5 medium-sized TRBV7-2 TRBD1 CASSARQGLVETQYF TGTGCCAGCAGCGCTCGACAGGGCTTAGTAGAGACCCAGTACTTC
TRBJ2-1 NA TRBV11-3 NA CASSPEWYNEQFF TGTGCCAGCAGCCCCGAGTGGTACAATGAGCAGTTCTTC
TRBJ2-5 few TRBV7-9 NA CASSLASRGETQYF TGTGCCAGCAGCTTAGCGTCTAGAGGGGAGACCCAGTACTTC
TRBJ1-1 many TRBV4-3 NA CASSQEKRGGLGTEAFF TGCGCCAGCAGCCAAGAGAAGAGGGGAGGTCTGGGCACTGAAGCTTTCTTT
TRBJ1-5 few TRBV19 NA CASSLGGWQPQHF TGTGCCAGTAGTCTTGGGGGCTGGCAGCCCCAGCATTTT
TRBJ1-2 few TRBV6-2/TRBV6-3 TRBD1 CASSAGGYGYTF TGTGCCAGCAGCGCAGGGGGCTATGGCTACACCTTC
TRBJ2-2 few TRBV28 NA CATTIAARETGELFF TGTGCCACCACCATAGCGGCCCGAGAGACCGGGGAGCTGTTTTTT
TRBJ2-1 few TRBV24-1 NA CATSVGGGMEQQFF TGTGCCACCAGTGTCGGCGGAGGGATGGAACAGCAGTTCTTC
TRBJ2-7 NA TRBV7-6 NA CASSLGSTGTYEQYF TGTGCCAGCAGCTTAGGTTCCACAGGAACCTACGAGCAGTACTTC
TRBJ2-1 NA TRBV14 TRBD2 CASSQVGGSGRASDEQFF TGTGCCAGCAGCCAAGTCGGAGGTAGCGGGAGGGCCTCGGATGAGCAGTTCTTC
TRBJ2-5 few TRBV29-1 NA CSVPGPLAQETQYF TGCAGCGTGCCGGGGCCCTTGGCCCAAGAGACCCAGTACTTC
TRBJ2-2 NA TRBV30 NA CACQGSTGELFF TGTGCCTGTCAGGGGTCCACCGGGGAGCTGTTTTTT
TRBJ1-5 medium-sized TRBV7-8 NA CASSNRYSNQPQHF TGTGCCAGCAGCAACAGATATAGCAATCAGCCCCAGCATTTT
TRBJ2-1 NA TRBV15 TRBD2 CATSRSVGLAGVLNEQFF TGTGCCACCAGCAGATCCGTCGGACTAGCGGGAGTTCTCAATGAGCAGTTCTTC
TRBJ2-1 many TRBV7-6 TRBD1 CASSLKAGGTGRDNEQFF TGTGCCAGCAGCTTAAAGGCCGGGGGGACAGGGAGGGACAATGAGCAGTTCTTC
TRBJ2-3 few TRBV5-6 NA CASSLGGSPDTQYF TGTGCCAGCAGCTTGGGAGGCAGCCCAGATACGCAGTATTTT
TRBJ2-1 NA TRBV19 NA CASRPPTSLEQFF TGTGCCAGTAGGCCTCCGACTAGTCTGGAGCAGTTCTTC
TRBJ2-7 few TRBV6-5 NA CASRMTQSSYEQYF TGTGCCAGCAGAATGACTCAGAGCTCCTACGAGCAGTACTTC
TRBJ1-5 NA TRBV2 NA CASTPGDNQPQHF TGTGCCAGCACTCCTGGGGACAACCAGCCCCAGCATTTT
TRBJ2-7 few TRBV6-5 TRBD1 CASSYSRQGAYEQYF TGTGCCAGCAGTTACTCGAGACAGGGCGCCTACGAGCAGTACTTC
TRBJ2-1 NA TRBV20-1 NA CSATPDLGGRYHYNEQFF TGCAGTGCTACCCCCGACTTGGGGGGCCGATACCACTACAATGAGCAGTTCTTC
TRBJ2-5 NA TRBV7-9 TRBD2 CASSSPPGGSGGSYRETQYF TGTGCCAGCAGCAGCCCCCCCGGAGGGAGCGGGGGGTCTTATCGAGAGACCCAGTACTTC
TRBJ2-5 many TRBV7-8 NA CASSVNGQLKETQYF TGTGCCAGCAGCGTCAACGGACAGCTAAAAGAGACCCAGTACTTC
TRBJ2-7 NA TRBV20-1 TRBD2 CSARGGLLPLEQYF TGCAGTGCTAGAGGGGGACTACTACCTTTAGAGCAGTACTTC
TRBJ2-1 NA TRBV7-9 TRBD2 CASLWAGGSGYNEQFF TGTGCCAGCTTATGGGCGGGAGGGTCAGGATACAATGAGCAGTTCTTC
TRBJ2-5 NA TRBV7-9 NA CASSLTGQSETQYF TGTGCCAGCAGCTTAACCGGACAGAGTGAGACCCAGTACTTC
TRBJ1-6 many TRBV6-6 NA CASSYSARVSSYNSPLHF TGTGCCAGCAGTTACTCGGCGAGGGTGAGCTCCTATAATTCACCCCTCCACTTT
TRBJ2-7 NA TRBV27 TRBD2 CASSSGWQREPGEQYF TGTGCCAGCAGTTCCGGCTGGCAGCGGGAGCCGGGGGAGCAGTACTTC
TRBJ2-3 many TRBV7-9 NA CASSFPQQGYTQYF TGTGCCAGCAGCTTCCCCCAACAGGGTTATACGCAGTATTTT
TRBJ1-5 NA TRBV6-5 NA CASSSVRGQPQHF NA
TRBJ2-3 NA TRBV2 TRBD2 CASSDTSGRGSRTDTQYF TGTGCCAGCAGTGACACTAGCGGGAGGGGGTCGCGGACAGATACGCAGTATTTT
TRBJ1-5 many TRBV7-2 NA CASSLEGPAGQPQHF TGTGCCAGCAGCTTAGAGGGGCCCGCGGGTCAGCCCCAGCATTTT
TRBJ1-4 NA TRBV19 TRBD1 CASSILQGPNEKLFF TGTGCCAGTAGTATCTTACAGGGGCCTAATGAAAAACTGTTTTTT
TRBJ2-1 NA TRBV27 NA CASASGRFNEQFF TGTGCCAGCGCCTCTGGCAGGTTTAATGAGCAGTTCTTC
TRBJ1-5 NA TRBV7-4 TRBD1 CASSPGGTGGQPQHF TGTGCCAGCAGCCCGGGGGGGACAGGGGGCCAGCCCCAGCATTTT
TRBJ2-3 NA TRBV6-4 TRBD2 CASSETSGDSDTQYF TGTGCCAGCAGTGAGACTAGCGGGGACTCAGATACGCAGTATTTT
TRBJ1-4 NA TRBV28 TRBD1 CASSLVDRGGEKLFF TGTGCCAGCAGTTTAGTGGACAGGGGAGGGGAAAAACTGTTTTTT
TRBJ2-1 many TRBV6-2/TRBV6-3 NA CASSYDGSSYNEQFF TGTGCCAGCAGTTACGACGGGAGTTCCTACAATGAGCAGTTCTTC
TRBJ2-2 many TRBV4-1 NA CASSQVSGELFF TGCGCCAGCAGCCAAGTGTCCGGGGAGCTGTTTTTT
TRBJ2-2 many TRBV14 TRBD2 CASSQGPSGPYTGELFF TGTGCCAGCAGCCAAGGCCCTAGCGGGCCATACACCGGGGAGCTGTTTTTT
TRBJ1-1 many TRBV4-3 NA CASSPPAQMNTEAFF TGCGCCAGCAGCCCTCCGGCGCAAATGAACACTGAAGCTTTCTTT